Shown below are 26 T cell receptor beta chains from a single sample sequenced in a study of identical twins. In TCRdb, the 5' RACE reads were re-called with MiXCR into one record per CDR3 protein. The sample records 200,000 to 250,000 distinct CDR3 sequences, 9.5% to 15% being singletons. The data were also submitted as part of a second study, on yellow fever vaccine responses in identical twins.

The sequencing input was memory (CD45RO+) T cells sorted from blood. The receptors stem from a woman younger than 30 in good health.

This clonotype has a count of ten or more. The chain couples TRBV7-9 to TRBJ2-5; 8 nucleotides match TRBD2. V lost 2 bases to trimming and J lost 5 bases; unmatched junction nucleotides: 7. Germline V CDR1 and CDR2: SEHNR, FQNEAQ (reference sequence). The CDR3 consists of 15 residues. This CDR3 reads CASSLPGGGTETQYF. The CDR3 DNA follows: TGTGCCAGCAGCTTACCCGGCGGGGGGACGGAGACCCAGTACTTC. Full variable domain (outside the CDR3, taken from reference TRBV7-9 and TRBJ2-5): DTGVSQNPRHKITKRGQNVTFRCDPISEHNRLYWYRQTLGQGPEFLTYFQNEAQLEKSRLLSDRFSAERPKGSFSTLEIQRTEQGDSAMYLCASSLPGGGTETQYFGPGTRLLVL.

The chain carries TRBV2 and TRBJ2-7; TRBD2 aligns across 10 bases. Germline values: CDR1 SNHLY, CDR2 FYNNEI. The trim removed 4 bases at V and 2 bases at J, leaving 5 bases unmatched. The CDR3 is 15 residues long. CDR3 sequence reads: CASSGGLAFTYEQYF. CDR3 in DNA: TGTGCCAGCAGTGGGGGACTAGCGTTCACCTACGAGCAGTACTTC.

This clonotype was detected many times. V gene TRBV10-3 combines with J gene TRBJ1-6; maybe TRBD1 (5 bases). The CDR3 is 15 amino acids. The V end lost 1 base, the J end lost 8 bases, and 12 bases lay between the germline ends. The germline CDR1 and CDR2 sequences are ENHRY and SYGVKD. CDR3 in amino acids: CAISEFREGDSPLHF. DNA for the CDR3: TGTGCCATCAGTGAGTTCAGGGAAGGGGATTCACCCCTCCACTTT.

The chain joins TRBV28 to TRBJ2-4; 8 bases match TRBD1. Germline V lookup: CDR1 MDHEN, CDR2 SYDVKM. This CDR3 has 20 amino acids. V dropped 8 bases and J dropped 2; count of bases not matched to a gene: 23. CDR3 nucleotide sequence: TGTGCCAGCGCAACAGGGGGATATGGCGGGGTGGGCACTTCCAAAAACATTCAGTACTTC. Amino acid sequence: CASATGGYGGVGTSKNIQYF.

This clonotype was counted a few times. V is TRBV30 and J is TRBJ1-5; D may be TRBD1 (6 bases). The V end lost 1 base, the J end lost 3 bases, and 10 bases lay between the germline ends. The CDR3 extends over 14 amino acids. CDR1 is GTSNPN, CDR2 SVGIG, per germline (reference sequence). CDR3 amino acids: CAWSAGGDNQPQHF. CDR3 coding DNA: TGTGCCTGGAGTGCCGGGGGCGACAATCAGCCCCAGCATTTT. Full variable domain (outside the CDR3, taken from reference TRBV30 and TRBJ1-5): SQTIHQWPATLVQPVGSPLSLECTVEGTSNPNLYWYRQAAGRGLQLLFYSVGIGQISSEVPQNLSASRPQDRQFILSSKKLLLSDSGFYLCAWSAGGDNQPQHFGDGTRLSIL.

This rearrangement joins TRBV4-1 to TRBJ2-7, with unresolved D. Trimming left V 0 bases short and J 4 bases short, with 7 bases between. CDR3 length equals 13 residues. Germline V gene sequence: CDR1 MGHRA, CDR2 YSYEKL. CDR3 protein: CASSQERVYEQYF. CDR3 in DNA: TGCGCCAGCAGCCAAGAACGTGTGTACGAGCAGTACTTC.

The V call is TRBV15, the J call TRBJ2-7; 8 bases line up with TRBD1. V lost 0 bases and J lost 2; bases outside the gene matches: 9. The CDR3 totals 17 residues. From germline, CDR1 is LNHNV and CDR2 YYDKDF (reference sequence). CDR3 protein: CATSRDLLSGQAYEQYF. Here the CDR3 DNA reads TGTGCCACCAGCAGAGATCTCTTGTCGGGACAGGCCTACGAGCAGTACTTC. The variable domain in full, with the rest retrieved from reference TRBV15 and TRBJ2-7, is DAMVIQNPRYQVTQFGKPVTLSCSQTLNHNVMYWYQQKSSQAPKLLFHYYDKDFNNEADTPDNFQSRRPNTSFCFLDIRSPGLGDTAMYLCATSRDLLSGQAYEQYFGPGTRLTVT.

Of note for this clonotype: One end of the junction varies from germline; a read error may be responsible. The gene calls are TRBV20-1 and TRBJ2-5; TRBD2 aligns across 9 bases. The germline V gene encodes CDR1 DFQATT and CDR2 SNEGSKA (reference sequence). The CDR3 runs 13 residues. This chain's CDR3 is CSAARLAEDTQYF. The DNA of the CDR3 is TGCAGTGCCGCCCGACTAGCGGAAGATACCCAGTACTTC.

V usage is TRBV19 and J usage is TRBJ2-1; 13 nucleotides match TRBD2. CDR1 and CDR2 (germline): LNHDA, SQIVND (reference sequence). This CDR3 is 15 amino acids long. J lost 9 bases, V lost 5 bases, and 7 bases had no gene match. The CDR3 loop is CASSELAGGPGEQFF. The CDR3 DNA follows: TGTGCCAGTAGTGAACTAGCGGGAGGGCCTGGTGAGCAGTTCTTC.

V usage is TRBV11-3 and J usage is TRBJ2-3; 11 bases are a match to TRBD1. Germline lookup yields CDR1 SGHNT and CDR2 YENEEA. The CDR3 is 15 amino acids. V was pared by 5 bases and J by 3 bases, with 4 bases of the junction left unmatched. The CDR3 region has the DNA TGTGCCAGCAGCCCGGACAGGGGGCAGACAGATACGCAGTATTTT. It codes for CASSPDRGQTDTQYF.

The chain has TRBV11-2 and TRBJ1-2, with a weak D call TRBD1 (5 bases). V was pared by 1 base and J by 3 bases, with 9 bases between. From germline, CDR1 is SGHAT and CDR2 FQNNGV. The CDR3 has 14 amino acids. The CDR3 loop reads CASSLVPRDYGYTF. CDR3 DNA: TGTGCCAGCAGCTTAGTACCCAGGGACTATGGCTACACCTTC. Combining the CDR3 with reference TRBV11-2 and TRBJ1-2 gives the whole variable domain EAGVAQSPRYKIIEKRQSVAFWCNPISGHATLYWYQQILGQGPKLLIQFQNNGVVDDSQLPKDRFSAERLKGVDSTLKIQPAKLEDSAVYLCASSLVPRDYGYTFGSGTRLTVV.

The V call is TRBV27, the J call TRBJ2-1, with 7 bases matching TRBD2. This CDR3 spans 13 amino acids. Germline CDR1 is MNHEY and CDR2 is SMNVEV (reference sequence). Trimming cost V 5 bases and J 7 bases; bases outside gene matches: 5. Written as DNA, the CDR3 is TGTGCCAGCAGTGCATCACTAGCGAATGAGCAGTTCTTC. Translating it yields CASSASLANEQFF.

This clonotype was counted a few times. The chain combines TRBV3-1 with TRBJ1-6; a possible D gene is TRBD1 (6 bases). The V end lost 1 base, the J end lost 10 bases, and 11 bases lay between the germline ends. CDR3 size: 14 residues. CDR1 is LGHDT and CDR2 is YNNKEL in the germline V gene (reference sequence). The CDR3 DNA reads TGTGCCAGCAGCCAAGGGGCAGGGGACTCACCCCTCCACTTT. Protein sequence: CASSQGAGDSPLHF.

This clonotype has more than one count but fewer than ten. Here the CDR3 DNA reads TGTGCCAGCAGCGTAGCTGGGTCCAGCTCCTACAATGAGCAGTTCTTC. This sequence encodes CASSVAGSSSYNEQFF. This chain joins TRBV9 and TRBJ2-1, with no clear D. V was shortened by 0 bases and J by 0 bases, with 10 bases between the two germline ends. The length of the CDR3 is 16 residues. Germline V gene data show CDR1 as SGDLS and CDR2 as YYNGEE.

The chain has TRBV11-3 and TRBJ2-7, with no clear D. Trimming removed 3 bases at V and 0 bases at J, with 12 bases between. This CDR3 has 15 residues. In germline, CDR1 is SGHNT, CDR2 YENEEA. CDR3 in DNA: TGTGCCAGCAGCTTGTGGAACCCAAGCTCCTACGAGCAGTACTTC. This codes for CASSLWNPSSYEQYF.

This clonotype was recorded many times. The rearrangement joins TRBV24-1 to TRBJ2-5, with D maybe TRBD2 (6 bases). From germline, CDR1 is KGHDR and CDR2 SFDVKD. The germline V and J ends were trimmed by 0 bases and 3 bases, with 7 bases remaining between them. The CDR3 runs to 14 residues. Written as DNA, the CDR3 is TGTGCCACCAGTGATTTGACGGGGGAAGAGACCCAGTACTTC. Translated: CATSDLTGEETQYF.

Notes on this clonotype: One junction end disagrees with the germline gene, perhaps due to a read error. The chain couples TRBV6-1 to TRBJ2-1; 7 bases map to TRBD1. Germline V gives CDR1 MNHNS, CDR2 SASEGT. This CDR3 contains 17 residues. This chain's CDR3 is CASRGIEGASSYNEQFF. The CDR3 nucleotides read TGTGCGAGCAGGGGGATCGAGGGGGCCAGCTCCTACAATGAGCAGTTCTTC.

Of note for this clonotype: At one of its ends the junction is not consistent with the germline gene, which may arise from a read error. V is TRBV10-3 and J is TRBJ1-5; no firm D call. The length of the CDR3 is 14 residues. Germline CDR1 is ENHRY and CDR2 is SYGVKD. The CDR3 DNA follows: TGTGCCATCAGTGTGGGAGGGAACAATCACCCCCAGCATTTT. The encoded protein is CAISVGGNNHPQHF.

The V call is TRBV18, the J call TRBJ2-5, with 11 bases aligning to TRBD1. Trimming cost V 3 bases and J 4 bases; bases outside gene matches: 7. CDR3 length: 16 amino acids. Germline assignment: CDR1 KGHSH and CDR2 LQKENI. For the CDR3, the DNA is TGTGCCAGCTCACCGGCCACGGGGACAGGGGGAGAGACCCAGTACTTC. This translates into CASSPATGTGGETQYF.

This clonotype was seen a few times. The chain combines TRBV5-1 with TRBJ2-6; D might be TRBD1 or TRBD2, each matching 5 bases. Trimming shortened V by 3 bases and J by 0 bases, and 10 bases separated the two germline ends. Germline V lookup: CDR1 SGHRS, CDR2 YFSETQ. This CDR3 has 16 amino acids. In nucleotides, the CDR3 is TGCGCCAGCAGCTCGGGACCGATCTCTGGGGCCAACGTCCTGACTTTC. Protein: CASSSGPISGANVLTF. The full variable domain, completed using reference TRBV5-1 and TRBJ2-6, is KAGVTQTPRYLIKTRGQQVTLSCSPISGHRSVSWYQQTPGQGLQFLFEYFSETQRNKGNFPGRFSGRQFSNSRSEMNVSTLELGDSALYLCASSSGPISGANVLTFGAGSRLTVL.

This clonotype was seen at least ten times. V gene TRBV5-1 combines with J gene TRBJ2-3; TRBD1 might be the D (6 bases). Trimming pared 4 bases from V and 0 bases from J, leaving 15 bases between. The CDR3 contains 16 residues. In germline, CDR1 is SGHRS, CDR2 YFSETQ. The CDR3: CASSLLQGYSTDTQYF. The DNA for the CDR3 is TGCGCCAGCAGCCTCCTGCAGGGGTACAGCACAGATACGCAGTATTTT.

The V and J genes are TRBV27 and TRBJ1-6, with D possibly matching TRBD1 (6 bases). CDR1 and CDR2 (germline): MNHEY, SMNVEV (reference sequence). V shed 4 bases and J shed 9 bases, with 10 bases lying between them. The CDR3 totals 13 residues. This CDR3 is CASSWGASSPLHF. Here the CDR3 DNA reads TGTGCCAGCAGTTGGGGGGCATCTTCACCCCTCCACTTT.

This chain uses TRBV7-9 with TRBJ2-3; 7 bases are shared with TRBD1. The J segment lost 7 bases and the V segment lost 5 bases, leaving 6 bases of the junction unmatched. CDR1 is SEHNR, CDR2 FQNEAQ, per germline (reference sequence). This CDR3 is 13 amino acids long. The DNA of the CDR3 is TGTGCCAGCAGCGCAGACAGGGAGAATACGCAGTATTTT. It specifies CASSADRENTQYF.

This clonotype was seen a handful of times. The chain joins TRBV5-1 to TRBJ1-6, with a tentative D call TRBD1 (5 bases). The CDR3 consists of 13 residues. V was clipped by 5 bases and J by 7 bases, with 10 bases between them. Per germline, CDR1 SGHRS and CDR2 YFSETQ. CDR3 nucleotides: TGCGCCAGCAGATTCGGGGACAATTCACCCCTCCACTTT. The encoded protein is CASRFGDNSPLHF.

DNA for the CDR3: TGTGCCAGCAGCTCCCCTGCGGGGCAGCGGGCATCCACAGATACGCAGTATTTT. Translating it yields CASSSPAGQRASTDTQYF. The rearrangement joins TRBV7-8 to TRBJ2-3; TRBD2 might be the D (6 bases). V lost 4 bases and J lost 2, with 22 bases in between. Germline-derived CDR1 and CDR2 are SGHVS and FQNEAQ. CDR3 length: 18 amino acids.

This clonotype was seen many times. The rearrangement joins TRBV29-1 to TRBJ2-7; D is perhaps TRBD1 or TRBD2 (5 bases each). Trimming removed 7 bases at V and 4 bases at J, with 20 bases between. The CDR3 has 14 residues. The germline V gene encodes CDR1 SQVTM and CDR2 ANQGSEA. The CDR3 sequence: CSAGAGMLNYEQYF. The CDR3 region has the DNA TGCAGCGCCGGGGCCGGGATGCTAAATTACGAGCAGTACTTC.